This TCR beta chain was retrieved from a study of T cell responses to AZD1222 COVID-19 vaccine. With regard to this clone: Its antigen is as yet unknown.

The study, taken as a whole, reports: No day 14 peak samples; only post-peak repertoires were characterized. Donors in the cohort were predominantly white British and more often female, and clonal diversity was possibly underestimated. Increases in Spike-specific TCR breadth and depth were seen after two AZD1222 doses.

The CDR3 runs 16 residues. Germline V gives CDR1 SGHRS, CDR2 YFSETQ. The J segment lost 3 bases and the V segment lost 4 bases, leaving 11 bases of the junction unmatched. Some clones are missing from TCRdb's copy, which holds only in-frame ones; the method was immunoSEQ multiplex PCR. Of under 150,000 clones listed, around 90% were seen once; the top ten hold roughly 5.2%. This TCR derives from an adult who received the AZD1222 COVID-19 vaccine. The chain couples TRBV5-1 to TRBJ2-7, with 9 bases that match TRBD2. The sequenced sample was peripheral blood, obtained 28 days after the second AZD1222 dose. The CDR3 nucleotides read TGCGCCAGCAGCCAGGGGGGGCTAGCGGGGCGCTACGAGCAGTACTTC. Its protein product is CASSQGGLAGRYEQYF.